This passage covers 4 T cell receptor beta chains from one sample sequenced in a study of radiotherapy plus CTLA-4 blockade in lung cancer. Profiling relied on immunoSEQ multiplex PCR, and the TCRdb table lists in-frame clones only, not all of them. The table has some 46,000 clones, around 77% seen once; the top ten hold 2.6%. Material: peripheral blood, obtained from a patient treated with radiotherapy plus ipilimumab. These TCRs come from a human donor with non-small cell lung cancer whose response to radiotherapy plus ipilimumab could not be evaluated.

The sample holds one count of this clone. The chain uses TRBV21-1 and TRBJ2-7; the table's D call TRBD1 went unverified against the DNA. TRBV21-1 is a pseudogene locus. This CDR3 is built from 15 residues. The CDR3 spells CASSPRDRHSYEQYF. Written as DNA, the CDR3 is TGTGCCAGCAGCCCCAGGGACAGACACTCCTACGAGCAGTACTTC.

The CDR3 loop reads CASSSPGTDWDTQYF. CDR3 nucleotides: TGTGCCAGCAGTTCCCCCGGGACAGACTGGGATACGCAGTATTTT. This chain connects TRBV6-5 to TRBJ2-3; 7 bases are shared with TRBD1. J gave up 6 bases and V 4 bases, and 10 bases lay outside the gene matches. From germline, CDR1 is MNHEY and CDR2 SVGAGI. The length of the CDR3 is 15 residues.

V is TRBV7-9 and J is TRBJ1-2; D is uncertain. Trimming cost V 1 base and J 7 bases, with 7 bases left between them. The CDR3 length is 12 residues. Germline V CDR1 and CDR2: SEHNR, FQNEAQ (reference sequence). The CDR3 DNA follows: TGTGCCAGCAGCTTAGGGGCAGTTGGCTACACCTTC. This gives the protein CASSLGAVGYTF.

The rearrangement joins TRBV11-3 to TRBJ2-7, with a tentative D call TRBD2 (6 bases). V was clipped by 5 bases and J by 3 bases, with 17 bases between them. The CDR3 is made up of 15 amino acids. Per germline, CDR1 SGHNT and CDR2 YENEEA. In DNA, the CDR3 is TGTGCCAGCAGCCGCTCCGGGGGAACCCACTACGAGCAGTACTTC. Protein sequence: CASSRSGGTHYEQYF.